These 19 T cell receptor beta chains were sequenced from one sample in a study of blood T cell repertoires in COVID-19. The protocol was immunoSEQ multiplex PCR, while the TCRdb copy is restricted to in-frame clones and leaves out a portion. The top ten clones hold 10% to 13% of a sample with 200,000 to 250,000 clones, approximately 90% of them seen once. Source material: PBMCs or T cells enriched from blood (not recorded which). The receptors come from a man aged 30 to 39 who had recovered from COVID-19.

The CDR3 protein is CASATGTGGTNEQFF. Written as DNA, the CDR3 is TGTGCCAGCGCGACCGGGACAGGGGGAACCAATGAGCAGTTCTTC. The gene calls are TRBV7-2 and TRBJ2-1, with 11 positions matching TRBD1. The V gene end was trimmed by 8 bases and the J gene end by 6 bases; junction bases not matched to a gene: 9. Germline V lookup: CDR1 SGHTA, CDR2 FQGNSA. This CDR3 spans 15 amino acids.

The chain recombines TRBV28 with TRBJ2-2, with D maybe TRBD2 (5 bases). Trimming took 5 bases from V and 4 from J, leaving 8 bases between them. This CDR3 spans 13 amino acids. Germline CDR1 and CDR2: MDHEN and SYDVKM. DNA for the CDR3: TGTGCCAGCAGTCCTCGGGGCACCGGGGAGCTGTTTTTT. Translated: CASSPRGTGELFF.

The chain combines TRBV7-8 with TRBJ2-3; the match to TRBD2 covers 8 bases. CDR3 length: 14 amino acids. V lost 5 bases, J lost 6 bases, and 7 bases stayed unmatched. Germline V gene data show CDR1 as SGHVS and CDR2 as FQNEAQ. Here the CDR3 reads CASSREGQFDTQYF. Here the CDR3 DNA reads TGTGCCAGCAGCCGGGAGGGGCAATTTGATACGCAGTATTTT.

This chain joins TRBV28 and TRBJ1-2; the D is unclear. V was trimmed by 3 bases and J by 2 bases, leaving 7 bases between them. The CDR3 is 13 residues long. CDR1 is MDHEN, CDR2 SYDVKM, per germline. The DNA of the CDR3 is TGTGCCAGCAGTTTCTACGGGAACTATGGCTACACCTTC. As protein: CASSFYGNYGYTF.

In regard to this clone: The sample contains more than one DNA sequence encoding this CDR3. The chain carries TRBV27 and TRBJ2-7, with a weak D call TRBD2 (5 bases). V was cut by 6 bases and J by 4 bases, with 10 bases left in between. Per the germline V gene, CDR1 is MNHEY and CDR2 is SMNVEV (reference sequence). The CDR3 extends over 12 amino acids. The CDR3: CASRLGRYEQYF. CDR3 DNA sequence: TGTGCCAGCAGACTAGGCAGGTACGAGCAGTACTTC.

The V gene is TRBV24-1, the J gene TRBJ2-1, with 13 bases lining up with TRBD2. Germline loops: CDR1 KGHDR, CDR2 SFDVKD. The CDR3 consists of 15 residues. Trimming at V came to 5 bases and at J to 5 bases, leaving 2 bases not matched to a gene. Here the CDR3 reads CATSGTSGGDNEQFF. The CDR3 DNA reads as TGTGCCACCAGTGGGACTAGCGGGGGAGACAATGAGCAGTTCTTC.

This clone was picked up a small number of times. The CDR3, as DNA: TGTGCCAGCAGGCCCCAGATTCATAGCAATCAGCCCCAGCATTTT. Residues: CASRPQIHSNQPQHF. The chain has TRBV27 and TRBJ1-5; D call uncertain. The CDR3 consists of 15 residues. Germline lookup yields CDR1 MNHEY and CDR2 SMNVEV (reference sequence). With 6 bases removed from V and 0 bases from J, the gap between germline ends came to 12 bases.

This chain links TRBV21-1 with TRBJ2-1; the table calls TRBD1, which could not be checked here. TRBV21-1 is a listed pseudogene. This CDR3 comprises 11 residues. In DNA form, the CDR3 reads TGTGCCAGCAGCCTCCAGAATGAGCAGTTCTTC. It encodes CASSLQNEQFF.

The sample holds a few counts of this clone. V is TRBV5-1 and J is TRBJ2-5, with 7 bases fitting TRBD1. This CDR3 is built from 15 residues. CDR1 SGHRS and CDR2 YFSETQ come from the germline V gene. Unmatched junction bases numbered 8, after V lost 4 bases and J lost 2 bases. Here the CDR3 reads CASSPATGQQETQYF. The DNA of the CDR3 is TGCGCCAGCAGCCCGGCGACAGGGCAACAAGAGACCCAGTACTTC.

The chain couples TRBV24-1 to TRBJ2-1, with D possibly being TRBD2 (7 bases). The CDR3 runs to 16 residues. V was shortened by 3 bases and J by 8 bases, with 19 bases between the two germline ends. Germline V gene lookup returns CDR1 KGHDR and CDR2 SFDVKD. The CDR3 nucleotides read TGTGCCACCAGTGATGGGGGGCGGGGGCCCCGGGATGAGCAGTTCTTC. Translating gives CATSDGGRGPRDEQFF.

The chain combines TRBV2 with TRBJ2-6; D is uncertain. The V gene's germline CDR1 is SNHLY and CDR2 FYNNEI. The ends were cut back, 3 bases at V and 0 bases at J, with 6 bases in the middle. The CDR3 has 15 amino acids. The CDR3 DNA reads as TGTGCCAGCAGTGAGTCGGGCTCTGGGGCCAACGTCCTGACTTTC. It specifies CASSESGSGANVLTF. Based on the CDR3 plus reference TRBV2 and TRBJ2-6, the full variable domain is EPEVTQTPSHQVTQMGQEVILRCVPISNHLYFYWYRQILGQKVEFLVSFYNNEISEKSEIFDDQFSVERPDGSNFTLKIRSTKLEDSAMYFCASSESGSGANVLTFGAGSRLTVL.

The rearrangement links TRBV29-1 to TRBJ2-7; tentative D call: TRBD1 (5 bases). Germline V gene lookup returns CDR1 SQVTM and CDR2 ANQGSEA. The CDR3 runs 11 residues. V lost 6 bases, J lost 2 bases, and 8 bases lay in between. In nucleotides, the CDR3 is TGCAGCGTGGACACCGCCTACGAGCAGTACTTC. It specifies CSVDTAYEQYF.

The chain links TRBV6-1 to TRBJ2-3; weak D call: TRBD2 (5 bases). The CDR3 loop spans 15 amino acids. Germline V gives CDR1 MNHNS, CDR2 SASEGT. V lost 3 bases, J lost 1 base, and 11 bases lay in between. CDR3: CASSESVGGTDTQYF. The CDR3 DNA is TGTGCCAGCAGTGAGAGCGTCGGGGGCACAGATACGCAGTATTTT.

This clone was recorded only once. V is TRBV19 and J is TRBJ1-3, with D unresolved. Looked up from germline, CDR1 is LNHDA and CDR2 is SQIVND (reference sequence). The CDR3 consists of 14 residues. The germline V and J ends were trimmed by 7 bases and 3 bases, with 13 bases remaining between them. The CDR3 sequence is CASIPTYDGNTIYF. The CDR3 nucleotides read TGTGCCAGTATCCCAACATACGATGGAAACACCATATATTTT. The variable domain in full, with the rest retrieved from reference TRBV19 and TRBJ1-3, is DGGITQSPKYLFRKEGQNVTLSCEQNLNHDAMYWYRQDPGQGLRLIYYSQIVNDFQKGDIAEGYSVSREKKESFPLTVTSAQKNPTAFYLCASIPTYDGNTIYFGEGSWLTVV.

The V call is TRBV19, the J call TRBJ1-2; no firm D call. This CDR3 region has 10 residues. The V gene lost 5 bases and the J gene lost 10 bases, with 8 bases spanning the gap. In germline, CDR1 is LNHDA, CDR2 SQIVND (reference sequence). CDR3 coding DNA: TGTGCCAGTAGTGGCCCAAACTACACCTTC. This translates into CASSGPNYTF.

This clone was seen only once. DNA of the CDR3: TGTGCCAGCAGCGGGACAGACCAGAAACTGTTTTTT. Its translation is CASSGTDQKLFF. The genes are TRBV7-9 and TRBJ1-4; the match to TRBD1 covers 7 bases. Germline CDR1 reads SEHNR; CDR2 reads FQNEAQ (reference sequence). The V and J ends lost 5 bases and 11 bases, in that order; junction bases with no gene match: 5. The CDR3 has 12 amino acids.

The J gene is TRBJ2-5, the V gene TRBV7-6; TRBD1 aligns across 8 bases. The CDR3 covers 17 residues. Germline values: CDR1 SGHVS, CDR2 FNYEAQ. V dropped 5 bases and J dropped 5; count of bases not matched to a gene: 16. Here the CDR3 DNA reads TGTGCCAGCAGCCCCGGCACGCGGACAGGGTCCCAGGAGACCCAGTACTTC. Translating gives CASSPGTRTGSQETQYF.

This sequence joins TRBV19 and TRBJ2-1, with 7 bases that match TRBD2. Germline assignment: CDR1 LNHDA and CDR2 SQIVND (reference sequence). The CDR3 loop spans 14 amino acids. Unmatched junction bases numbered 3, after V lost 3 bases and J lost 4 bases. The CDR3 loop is CASSMVLAYNEQFF. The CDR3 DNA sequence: TGTGCCAGTAGTATGGTACTAGCGTACAATGAGCAGTTCTTC.

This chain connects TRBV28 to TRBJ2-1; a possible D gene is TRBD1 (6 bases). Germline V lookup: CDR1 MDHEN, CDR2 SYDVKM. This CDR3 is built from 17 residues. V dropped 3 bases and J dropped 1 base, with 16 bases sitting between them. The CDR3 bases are TGTGCCAGCAGTTTGGGTCGCGCAGGGGTGTCCTACAATGAGCAGTTCTTC. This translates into CASSLGRAGVSYNEQFF.